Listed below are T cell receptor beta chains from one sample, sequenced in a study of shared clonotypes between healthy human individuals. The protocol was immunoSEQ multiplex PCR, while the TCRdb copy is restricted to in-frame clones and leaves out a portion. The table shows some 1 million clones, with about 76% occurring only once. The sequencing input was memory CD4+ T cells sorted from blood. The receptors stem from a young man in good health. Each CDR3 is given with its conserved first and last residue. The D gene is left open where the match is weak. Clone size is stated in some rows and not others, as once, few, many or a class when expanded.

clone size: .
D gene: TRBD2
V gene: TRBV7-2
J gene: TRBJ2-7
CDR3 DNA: TGTGCCAGCAGCTTACTAGCGGGACCCTACGAGCAGTACTTC
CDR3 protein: CASSLLAGPYEQYF

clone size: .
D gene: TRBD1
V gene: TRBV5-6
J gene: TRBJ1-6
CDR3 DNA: TGTGCCAGCAGATCGACAGGGAATAATTCACCCCTCCACTTT
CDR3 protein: CASRSTGNNSPLHF

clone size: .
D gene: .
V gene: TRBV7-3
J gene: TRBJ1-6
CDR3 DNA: TGTGCCAGCAGCTCCCCCCCGTATCGTCCGGAAAATTCACCCCTCCACTTT
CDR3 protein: CASSSPPYRPENSPLHF

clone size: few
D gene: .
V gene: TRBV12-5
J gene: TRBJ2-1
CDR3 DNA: TGTGCTAGTGGTTTTATAAATGAGCAGTTCTTC
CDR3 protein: CASGFINEQFF

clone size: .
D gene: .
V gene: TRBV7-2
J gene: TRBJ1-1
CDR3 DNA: TGTGCCAGCAGCTTAGGCCGTGGAGAGCGGGCTTTCTTT
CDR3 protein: CASSLGRGERAFF

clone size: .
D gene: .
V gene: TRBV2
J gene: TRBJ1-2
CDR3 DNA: TGTGCCAGCAGTGAAACAAAGTGGGAGCCGGAGTATGGCTACACCTTC
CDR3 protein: CASSETKWEPEYGYTF

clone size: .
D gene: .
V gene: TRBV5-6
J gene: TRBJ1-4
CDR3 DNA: TGTGCCAGCAGCTTGTCGGGCAGGGGAAAAGCAACTAATGAAAAACTGTTTTTT
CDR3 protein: CASSLSGRGKATNEKLFF

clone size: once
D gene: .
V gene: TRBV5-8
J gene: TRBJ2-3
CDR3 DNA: TGTGCCAGCAGCTTGGGTGGGAGAAATATAGATACGCAGTATTTT
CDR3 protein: CASSLGGRNIDTQYF

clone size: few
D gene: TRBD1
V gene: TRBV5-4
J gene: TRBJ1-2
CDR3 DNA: TGTGCCAGCAGCTTGATCGAGGGGGCGGGAGGCTACACCTTC
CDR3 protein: CASSLIEGAGGYTF

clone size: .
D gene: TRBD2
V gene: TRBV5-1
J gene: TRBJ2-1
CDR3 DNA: TGCGCCAGCAGCGCAGCGGGAGGGCCTCGGGAGCAGTTCTTC
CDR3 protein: CASSAAGGPREQFF

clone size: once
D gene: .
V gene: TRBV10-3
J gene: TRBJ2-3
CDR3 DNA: TGTGCCATCAGTGCCCAGTTCTCCCGGGGGGCAAGCACAGATACGCAGTATTTT
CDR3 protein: CAISAQFSRGASTDTQYF

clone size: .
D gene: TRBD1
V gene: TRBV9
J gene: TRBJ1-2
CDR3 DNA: TGTGCCAGCAGCGTAGATGACAGGGGCCCATACGGCGGAACCTTC
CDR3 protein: CASSVDDRGPYGGTF

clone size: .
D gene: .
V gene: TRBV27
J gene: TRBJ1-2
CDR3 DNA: TGTGCCAGCAGTTTCCTTGGGGCAGGACACTATGGCTACACCTTC
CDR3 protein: CASSFLGAGHYGYTF

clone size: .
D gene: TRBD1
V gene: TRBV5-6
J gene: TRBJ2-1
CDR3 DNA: TGTGCCAGCAGCTTGCCAGGGGGCGGCTCCTACAATGAGCAGTTCTTC
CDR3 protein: CASSLPGGGSYNEQFF

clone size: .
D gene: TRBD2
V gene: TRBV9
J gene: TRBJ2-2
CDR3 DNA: TGTGCCAGCAGCCCCTTAGCGGGAGAGAAACCCGGGGAGCTGTTTTTT
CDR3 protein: CASSPLAGEKPGELFF

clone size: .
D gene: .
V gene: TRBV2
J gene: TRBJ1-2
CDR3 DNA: TGTGCCAGCAGCCTAAAGGGACGAAACTATGGCTACACCTTC
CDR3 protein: CASSLKGRNYGYTF

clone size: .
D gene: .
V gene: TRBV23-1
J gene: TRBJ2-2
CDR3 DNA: TGCGCCAGCAGCCCCGGGAGACCAGGCACCGGGGAGCTGTTTTTT
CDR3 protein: CASSPGRPGTGELFF

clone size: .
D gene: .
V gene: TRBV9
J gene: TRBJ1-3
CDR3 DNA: TGTGCCAGCAGCGTAGATGACGGGGTCTCTGGAAACACCATATATTTT
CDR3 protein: CASSVDDGVSGNTIYF

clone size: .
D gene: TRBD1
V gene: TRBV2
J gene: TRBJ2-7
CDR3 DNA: TGTGCCAGCAGAGGCCTTAGACAGGGCGAGCAGTACTTC
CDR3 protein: CASRGLRQGEQYF

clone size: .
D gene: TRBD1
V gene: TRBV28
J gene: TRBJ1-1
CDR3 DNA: TGTGCCAGCAGAGCCGGGACAGGACATACTGAAGCTTTCTTT
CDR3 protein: CASRAGTGHTEAFF

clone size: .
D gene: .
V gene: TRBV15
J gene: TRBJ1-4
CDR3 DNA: TGTGCCACCAGCAGAGATCCCAAGGGGCGGGGTGAAAAACTGTTTTTT
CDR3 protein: CATSRDPKGRGEKLFF

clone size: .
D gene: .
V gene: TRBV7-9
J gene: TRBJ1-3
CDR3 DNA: TGTGCCAGCAGCTTTACAGCCGGAAACACCATATATTTT
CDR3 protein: CASSFTAGNTIYF

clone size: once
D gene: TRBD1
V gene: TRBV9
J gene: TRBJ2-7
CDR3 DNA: TGTGCCAGCAGCATGACAGGGTTAGAGCAGTACTTC
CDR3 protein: CASSMTGLEQYF

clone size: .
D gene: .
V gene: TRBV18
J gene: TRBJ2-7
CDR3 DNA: TGTGCCAGCTCACCTGCGGGGTCAGGGGGTATCAACGAGCAGTACTTC
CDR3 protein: CASSPAGSGGINEQYF

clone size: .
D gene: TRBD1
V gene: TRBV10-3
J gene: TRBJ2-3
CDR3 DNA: TGTGCCAGCGGACAGGCGCCCTTTTTAGGTACGCAGTATTTT
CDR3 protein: CASGQAPFLGTQYF

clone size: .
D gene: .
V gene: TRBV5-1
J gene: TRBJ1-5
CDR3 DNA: TGCGCCAGCAGCCCCCGGGCAGGTGGCAATCAGCCCCAGCATTTT
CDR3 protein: CASSPRAGGNQPQHF

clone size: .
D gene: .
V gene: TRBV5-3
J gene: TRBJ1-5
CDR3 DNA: TGTGCCAGAAGGCGATACAGGGTGTCGTGCAATCAGCCCCAGCATTTT
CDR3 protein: CARRRYRVSCNQPQHF

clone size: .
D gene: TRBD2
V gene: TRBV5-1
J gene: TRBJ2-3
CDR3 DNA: TGCGCCAGCAGCTTGGACGCGGGAGGGCTCGCAGATACGCAGTATTTT
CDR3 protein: CASSLDAGGLADTQYF

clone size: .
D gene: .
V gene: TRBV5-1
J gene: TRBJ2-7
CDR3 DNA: TGCGCCAGCACAGGGGACTACGAGCAGTACTTC
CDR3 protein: CASTGDYEQYF

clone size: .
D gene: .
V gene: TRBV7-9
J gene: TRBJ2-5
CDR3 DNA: TGTGCCAGCAGCTTACGGTTGCCCTCTCAAGAGACCCAGTACTTC
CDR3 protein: CASSLRLPSQETQYF

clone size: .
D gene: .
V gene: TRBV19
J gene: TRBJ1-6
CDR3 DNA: TGTGCCAGTAGGGTTGGGCCATATAATTCACCCCTCCACTTT
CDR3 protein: CASRVGPYNSPLHF

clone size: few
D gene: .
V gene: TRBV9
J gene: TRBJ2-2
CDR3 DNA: TGTGCCAGCAGCGTAAGCGGGACCGGGGAGCTGTTTTTT
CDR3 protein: CASSVSGTGELFF

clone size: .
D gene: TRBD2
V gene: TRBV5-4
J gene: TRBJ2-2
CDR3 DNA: TGTGCCAGCAGCCCAGGACTAGCGGCAGGCACCGGGGAGCTGTTTTTT
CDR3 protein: CASSPGLAAGTGELFF

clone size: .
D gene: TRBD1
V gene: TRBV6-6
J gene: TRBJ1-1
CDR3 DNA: TGTGCCAGCAGTTACGCGGACAGGGGCCAAGGGGCTTTCTTT
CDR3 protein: CASSYADRGQGAFF

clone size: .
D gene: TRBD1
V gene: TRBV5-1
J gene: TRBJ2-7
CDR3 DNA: TGCGCCAGCAGTAGGACAGGGCTTCCCTACGAGCAGTACTTC
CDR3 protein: CASSRTGLPYEQYF

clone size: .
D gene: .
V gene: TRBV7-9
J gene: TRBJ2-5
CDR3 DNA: TGTGCCAGCAGCTTAGTCGTTCAAGAAGAGACCCAGTACTTC
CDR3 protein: CASSLVVQEETQYF

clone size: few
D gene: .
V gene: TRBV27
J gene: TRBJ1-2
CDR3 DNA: TGTGCCAGCAGTTTTAGGGGGGGTAGTGGCTACACCTTC
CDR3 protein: CASSFRGGSGYTF

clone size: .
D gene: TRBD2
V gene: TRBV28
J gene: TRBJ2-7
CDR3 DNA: TGTGCCAGCATCTCCCCCCTCAGCGGGATAAACGAGCAGTACTTC
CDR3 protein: CASISPLSGINEQYF

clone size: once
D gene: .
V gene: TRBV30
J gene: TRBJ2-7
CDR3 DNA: TGTGCCTGGAGTGAGGGTCGCTTCGAGCAGTACTTC
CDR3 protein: CAWSEGRFEQYF

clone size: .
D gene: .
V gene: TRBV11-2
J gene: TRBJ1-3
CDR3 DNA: TGTGCCAGCAGCCAAAAATCTGGAAACACCATATATTTT
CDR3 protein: CASSQKSGNTIYF

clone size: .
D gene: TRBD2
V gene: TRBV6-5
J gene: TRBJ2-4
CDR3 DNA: TGTGCCAGCAGTTACGCTGCGGGAGGGCCGCAGTTTCAGTACTTC
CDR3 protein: CASSYAAGGPQFQYF

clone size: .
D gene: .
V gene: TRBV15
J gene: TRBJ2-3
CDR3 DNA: TGTGCCACCAGCAGAGACCCAGCTAGCACAGATACGCAGTATTTT
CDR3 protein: CATSRDPASTDTQYF

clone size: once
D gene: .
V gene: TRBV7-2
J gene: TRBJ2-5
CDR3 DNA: TGTGCCAGCAGCCCCCGGGGGACGGCTAAAGAGACCCAGTACTTC
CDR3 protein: CASSPRGTAKETQYF

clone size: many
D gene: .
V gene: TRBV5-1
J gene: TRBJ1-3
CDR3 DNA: TGCGCCAGCTCTTCTGCTAACACCATATATTTT
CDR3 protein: CASSSANTIYF

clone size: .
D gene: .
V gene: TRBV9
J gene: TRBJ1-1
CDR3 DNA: TGTGCCAGCAGCTCACAAACAGGGACTGAAGCTTTCTTT
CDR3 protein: CASSSQTGTEAFF

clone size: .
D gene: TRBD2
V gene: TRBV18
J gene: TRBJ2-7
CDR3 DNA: TGTGCCAGCTCACCGACTAGCGGGAGGGTTTACGAGCAGTACTTC
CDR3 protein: CASSPTSGRVYEQYF